A selection of T cell receptor beta chains follows, all from one sample in a study of OX40 agonist ivuxolimab in advanced cancers. Generated by immunoSEQ multiplex PCR, the TCRdb table keeps only in-frame clones and is missing some. Of approximately 87,000 clones listed, 91% are singletons. The input for sequencing was CD4+ or CD8+ T cells sorted from blood, taken in a trial of the OX40 agonist ivuxolimab. These receptors were obtained from an adult with an advanced solid tumor such as melanoma, head and neck, liver or kidney cancer. Each CDR3 is given with its conserved first and last residue. Each record gives: CDR3 DNA, CDR3 protein, V gene, J gene, clone size, D gene, CDR3 length. A D gene is named only where the DNA matches it firmly. Clone size, where shown, is once, few, many, or a class for clones that have expanded.

TGTGCCAGCAGCGTAGATCTGGGCTCTAATTCACCCCTCCACTTT	CASSVDLGSNSPLHF	TRBV9	TRBJ1-6	NA	NA	15
TGTGCCAGCAGCGTAGGTGACCTTGGGGGCTCCTACGAGCAGTACTTC	CASSVGDLGGSYEQYF	TRBV9	TRBJ2-7	NA	NA	16
TGTGCCAGCAGTGACCCGTACCCCGGGAGCAGATACGAGCAGTACTTC	CASSDPYPGSRYEQYF	TRBV6-4	TRBJ2-7	NA	NA	16
TGTGCCAGCAGAATCAGGGGCACGGGTGAGACCCAGTACTTC	CASRIRGTGETQYF	TRBV2	TRBJ2-5	NA	NA	14
TGTGCCAGCAGCTTATTCTACGAGCAGTACTTC	CASSLFYEQYF	TRBV7-2	TRBJ2-7	NA	NA	11
TGTGCCACCAGCAGGAACAACAGGGGGTCTGGCTCTGGGGCCAACGTCCTGACTTTC	CATSRNNRGSGSGANVLTF	TRBV15	TRBJ2-6	NA	TRBD1	19
TGCGCCAGCAGCTTGGCACTAGCGACGGCAGATACGCAGTATTTT	CASSLALATADTQYF	TRBV5-1	TRBJ2-3	NA	TRBD2	15
TGTGCCAGCAGTTCCCACAGGGACACAGATACGCAGTATTTT	CASSSHRDTDTQYF	TRBV28	TRBJ2-3	NA	NA	14
TGTGCCTGGAGGTGGGCTAGCAGCACAGATACGCAGTATTTT	CAWRWASSTDTQYF	TRBV30	TRBJ2-3	once	NA	14
TGTGCCAGCAGTCGGGGACAGGGGGTGGGATCTGAAGCTTTCTTT	CASSRGQGVGSEAFF	TRBV2	TRBJ1-1	once	TRBD1	15
TGTGCCAGCAGCTTCCCCTGGACTAGCGGTGTCGATGAGCAGTTCTTC	CASSFPWTSGVDEQFF	TRBV5-4	TRBJ2-1	NA	TRBD2	16
TGTGCCAGCAGTGAAGGACAACTCTCCTACAATGAGCAGTTCTTC	CASSEGQLSYNEQFF	TRBV6-1	TRBJ2-1	NA	NA	15
TGTGCCAGTAGTATTTTAGCGGGAAGGAATGAGCAGTTCTTC	CASSILAGRNEQFF	TRBV19	TRBJ2-1	NA	TRBD2	14
TGTGCCAGCAGCTCCGCCGGGACACCTTATGGCTACACCTTC	CASSSAGTPYGYTF	TRBV7-3	TRBJ1-2	NA	NA	14
TGTGCCTGGAGCCCCATGGATACGCAGTATTTT	CAWSPMDTQYF	TRBV30	TRBJ2-3	NA	NA	11
TGTGCCAGCAGTGACCGGCTGACCTATGGCTACACCTTC	CASSDRLTYGYTF	TRBV6-1	TRBJ1-2	NA	NA	13
TGTGCCAGCAGCATCCAAACAGGGGGTTCACCCCTCCACTTT	CASSIQTGGSPLHF	TRBV7-2	TRBJ1-6	NA	TRBD1	14
TGTGCCAGCAGCTTAGGACTAGCGGGGGAGGCTAGTGAGACCCAGTACTTC	CASSLGLAGEASETQYF	TRBV7-9	TRBJ2-5	NA	TRBD2	17
TGTGCCAGCACCTTCCTATCTGGGGCCAACGTCCTGACTTTC	CASTFLSGANVLTF	TRBV6-5	TRBJ2-6	NA	NA	14
TGTGCCAGCTCACCGGGCGATGGGAGGAACACCATATATTTT	CASSPGDGRNTIYF	TRBV18	TRBJ1-3	NA	NA	14
TGTGCCAGCAGGCCTAGCGGGTACCAAGAGACCCAGTACTTC	CASRPSGYQETQYF	TRBV2	TRBJ2-5	NA	TRBD2	14
TGCAGCGTTGATGGTAGCAGGGGAGGAGGCTACACCTTC	CSVDGSRGGGYTF	TRBV29-1	TRBJ1-2	NA	NA	13
TGTGCCAGCAGCTCCCCAGGGGTATACGAGCAGTACTTC	CASSSPGVYEQYF	TRBV11-3	TRBJ2-7	NA	NA	13
TGTGCCAGCAGGGAGGGGAATAGCGTGCACGAGCAGTACTTC	CASREGNSVHEQYF	TRBV7-9	TRBJ2-7	NA	NA	14
TGTGCCAGCAGCGTTAGGACCGGGGAGCTGTTTTTT	CASSVRTGELFF	TRBV9	TRBJ2-2	NA	NA	12
TGTGCCAGCAGCTTGGGGACTAGCGGGTACACAGATACGCAGTATTTT	CASSLGTSGYTDTQYF	TRBV5-4	TRBJ2-3	NA	TRBD2	16
TGCGCCAGCAGCCAATATGTTCCAGCTGAAAGCACAGATACGCAGTATTTT	CASSQYVPAESTDTQYF	TRBV4-3	TRBJ2-3	NA	NA	17
TGCGCCAGCAGCCTGCAGGGACAGGGTGAAGGCTACACCTTC	CASSLQGQGEGYTF	TRBV5-1	TRBJ1-2	NA	TRBD1	14
TGTGCCAGCAGCCCGCGGACAGCTGGAAACACCATATATTTT	CASSPRTAGNTIYF	TRBV7-8	TRBJ1-3	once	NA	14
TGCGCCAGCAGCTTGGGACAGGGTTCCTACGAGCAGTACTTC	CASSLGQGSYEQYF	TRBV5-1	TRBJ2-7	NA	TRBD1	14
TGTGCCAGCAGCGGAATACTAGCGGGACTGGGAGAGACCCAGTACTTC	CASSGILAGLGETQYF	TRBV7-2	TRBJ2-5	NA	TRBD2	16
TGTGCCAGCAGCTTAGTCTTCTCAGGGAGGAGCAATCAGCCCCAGCATTTT	CASSLVFSGRSNQPQHF	TRBV7-2	TRBJ1-5	NA	NA	17
TGTGCCAGCAGGATCGGACTAGCGGGGTTCCACGAGCAGTACTTC	CASRIGLAGFHEQYF	TRBV6-5	TRBJ2-7	once	TRBD2	15
TGTGCCAGCAGTGCTATCTACGAGCAGTACTTC	CASSAIYEQYF	TRBV6-6	TRBJ2-7	few	NA	11
TGTGCCAGCTCACGAGACCAGGGGCGGAACACTGAAGCTTTCTTT	CASSRDQGRNTEAFF	TRBV18	TRBJ1-1	NA	NA	15
TGTGCCAGCAGCCAAGAGAGGGATTCTGCTAATGAAAAACTGTTTTTT	CASSQERDSANEKLFF	TRBV4-2	TRBJ1-4	NA	NA	16
TGTGCCAGCAGTTACGTGGCAGGCTTTGGGGCCAACGTCCTGACTTTC	CASSYVAGFGANVLTF	TRBV6-5	TRBJ2-6	NA	NA	16
TGTGTGACGGGGGGGGTGACGGTCTACGAGCAGTACTTC	CVTGGVTVYEQYF	TRBV6-6	TRBJ2-7	NA	TRBD2	13
TGTGCCAGCGGGGGGCCTTCAGAGGCTGATACGCAGTATTTT	CASGGPSEADTQYF	TRBV19	TRBJ2-3	NA	NA	14
TGTGCCACCTTAGCACAGGGGCGTTACGAGCAGTACTTC	CATLAQGRYEQYF	TRBV28	TRBJ2-7	NA	TRBD1	13